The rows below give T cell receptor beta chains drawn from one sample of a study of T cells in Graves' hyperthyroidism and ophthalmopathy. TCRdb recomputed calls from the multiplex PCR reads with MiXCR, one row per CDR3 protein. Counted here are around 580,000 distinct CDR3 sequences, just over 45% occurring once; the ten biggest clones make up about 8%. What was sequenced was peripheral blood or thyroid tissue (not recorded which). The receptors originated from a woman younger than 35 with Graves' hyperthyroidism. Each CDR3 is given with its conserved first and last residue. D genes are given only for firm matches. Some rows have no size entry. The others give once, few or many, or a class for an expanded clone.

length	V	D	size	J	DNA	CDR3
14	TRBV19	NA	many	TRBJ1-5	TGTGCCAGTACCCAGACCCGGCTGCTTCAGCCCCAGCATTTT	CASTQTRLLQPQHF
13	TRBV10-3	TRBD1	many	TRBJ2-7	TGTGCCACCGCCGGGACAGAATCCTACGAGCAGTACTTC	CATAGTESYEQYF
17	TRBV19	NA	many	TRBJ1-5	TGTGCCAGTAGTATAGTTAAGCGTCCTTATAGCAATCAGCCCCAGCATTTT	CASSIVKRPYSNQPQHF
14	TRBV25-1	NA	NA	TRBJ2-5	TGTGCCAGCAGTGACCCCCCCCTCCAAGAGACCCAGTACTTC	CASSDPPLQETQYF
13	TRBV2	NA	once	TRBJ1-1	TGTGCCAAGACTGAACAGGTGGGAACTGAAGCTTTCTTT	CAKTEQVGTEAFF
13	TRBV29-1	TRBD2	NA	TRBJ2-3	TGCAGCGCAGGGACTAGCGGGAGAGATACGCAGTATTTT	CSAGTSGRDTQYF
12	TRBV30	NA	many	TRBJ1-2	TGTGCCTGGAGTGTGAAGGGTGGTGGCTACACCTTC	CAWSVKGGGYTF
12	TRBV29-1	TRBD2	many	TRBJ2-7	TGCAGCGTTGAGGAGCGGGAGTACGAGCAGTACTTC	CSVEEREYEQYF
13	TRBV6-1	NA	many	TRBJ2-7	TGTGCCAGCAGTGCGACAGTTTCCTACGAGCAGTACTTC	CASSATVSYEQYF
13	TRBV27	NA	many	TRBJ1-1	TGTGCCAGCAGCTGGACCACTAACACTGAAGCTTTCTTT	CASSWTTNTEAFF
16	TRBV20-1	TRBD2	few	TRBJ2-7	TGCAGTGCTAGAGATAGAGCGGGAAGTCGATCTTACGAGCAGTACTTC	CSARDRAGSRSYEQYF
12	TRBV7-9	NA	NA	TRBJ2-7	TGTGCCAGCAGCTGGGGGACATCCGAGCAGTACTTC	CASSWGTSEQYF
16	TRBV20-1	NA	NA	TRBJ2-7	TGCAGTGCTAGAACCGATCTCCCGGGGTCCAGCTACGAGCAGTACTTC	CSARTDLPGSSYEQYF
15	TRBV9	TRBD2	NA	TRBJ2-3	TGTGCCAGCAGCGTAGCGGCGGGAGGGGTGGATACGCAGTATTTT	CASSVAAGGVDTQYF
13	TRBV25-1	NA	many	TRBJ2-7	TGTGCCAGCAGTGCAGGGGCGCGAAACGAGCAGTACTTC	CASSAGARNEQYF
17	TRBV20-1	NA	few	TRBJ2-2	TGCAGTGCTAGAGCCCAGACAGTGGAGGCGAACACCGGGGAGCTGTTTTTT	CSARAQTVEANTGELFF
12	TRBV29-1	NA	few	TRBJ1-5	TGCAGCGCTAGACAGGCGAATCAGCCCCAGCATTTT	CSARQANQPQHF
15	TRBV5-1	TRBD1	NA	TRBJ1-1	TGCGCCAGCAGCTTGCAGGGGACAGGGAACACTGAAGCTTTCTTT	CASSLQGTGNTEAFF
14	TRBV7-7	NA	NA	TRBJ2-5	TGTGCTAGCATCCCGTTGGGGGCTGGAGAGACCCAGTACTTC	CASIPLGAGETQYF
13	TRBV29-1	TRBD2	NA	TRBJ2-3	TGCAGCGTGGGACTAGCGGGAGCAGATACGCAGTATTTT	CSVGLAGADTQYF
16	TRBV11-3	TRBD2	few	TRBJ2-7	TGTGCCAGCAGCCGCCTCCTAGCGGGAGGGCCTAACGAGCAGTACTTC	CASSRLLAGGPNEQYF
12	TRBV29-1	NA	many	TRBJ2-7	TGCAGCGCGGTCGGGCCCGCTTACGAGCAGTACTTC	CSAVGPAYEQYF
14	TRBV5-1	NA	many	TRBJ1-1	TGCGCCAGCAGGTGGGACGGAATGAACACTGAAGCTTTCTTT	CASRWDGMNTEAFF
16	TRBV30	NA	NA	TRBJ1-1	TGTGCCTGGAGTAAGACTCGGCCCCTCGCGGACACTGAAGCTTTCTTT	CAWSKTRPLADTEAFF
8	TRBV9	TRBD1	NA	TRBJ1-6	TGTGCCGCTGGTGCGGGACAGTTC	CAAGAGQF
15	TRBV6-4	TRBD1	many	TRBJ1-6	TGTGCCAGCAGCAGTGACAGGGGGGACAATTCACCCCTCCACTTT	CASSSDRGDNSPLHF
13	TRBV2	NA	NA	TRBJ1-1	TGTGCCAGCAGTCCCAAGGGGAACACTGAAGCTTTCTTT	CASSPKGNTEAFF
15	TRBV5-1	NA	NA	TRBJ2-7	TGCGCCAGCAGCGGAAGCCAGGGTAGCTCCTACGAGCAGTACTTC	CASSGSQGSSYEQYF
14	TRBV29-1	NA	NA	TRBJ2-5	TGCAGCGCCAGCAGCTGGAGGGGCCAAGAGACCCAGTACTTC	CSASSWRGQETQYF
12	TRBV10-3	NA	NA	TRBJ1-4	TGTGCCATCACCGAAGGGAGTGAAAAACTGTTTTTT	CAITEGSEKLFF
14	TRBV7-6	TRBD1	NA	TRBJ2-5	TGTGCCAGCAGCTCACAGGGGGGCAGGGAGACCCAGTACTTC	CASSSQGGRETQYF
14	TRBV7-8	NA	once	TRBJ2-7	TGTGCCAGCAAGTCCCGGGACTCCGTAGAGGAGCAGTACTTC	CASKSRDSVEEQYF
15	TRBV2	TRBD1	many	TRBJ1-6	TGTGCCAGCAGTCCGGGACAGCTGGGCAATTCACCCCTCCACTTT	CASSPGQLGNSPLHF
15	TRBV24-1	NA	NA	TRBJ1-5	TGTGCCACCAGTGACTCGATGGGACGGAATCAGCCCCAGCATTTT	CATSDSMGRNQPQHF
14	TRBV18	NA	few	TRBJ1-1	TGTGCCAGCTCACCGGGGGCACAGAACACTGAAGCTTTCTTT	CASSPGAQNTEAFF
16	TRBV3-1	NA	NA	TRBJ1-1	TGTGCCAGCAGCCAAGATCCTCCGGGGGCAGGAGCTGAAGCTTTCTTT	CASSQDPPGAGAEAFF
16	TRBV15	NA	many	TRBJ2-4	TGTGCCACCAGCAGAGTGGGTAGAGAAGCCAAAAACATTCAGTACTTC	CATSRVGREAKNIQYF
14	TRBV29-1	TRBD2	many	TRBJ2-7	TGCAGCGTTGTTGGGGGGGGAAGCACCTACGAGCAGTACTTC	CSVVGGGSTYEQYF
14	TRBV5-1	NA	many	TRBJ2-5	TGCGCCAGCAGCTTGAGGTACAGCCAAGAGACCCAGTACTTC	CASSLRYSQETQYF
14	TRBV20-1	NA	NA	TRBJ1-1	TGCAGTGCTAGAGGTGGCGGGCCAAGGGATGAAGCTTTCTTT	CSARGGGPRDEAFF
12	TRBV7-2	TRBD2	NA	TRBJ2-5	TGTGCCAGCACGGGGGGTAATCAGCCCCAGTACTTC	CASTGGNQPQYF
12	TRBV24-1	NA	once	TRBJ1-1	TGTGCCACCAGAAGGGTAAACACTGAAGCTTTCTTT	CATRRVNTEAFF
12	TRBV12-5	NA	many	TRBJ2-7	TGTGCTAGTGGTCCCACAGACTACGAGCAGTACTTC	CASGPTDYEQYF